This record covers a single TCR beta chain. This entry comes from a study of blood T cell repertoires in COVID-19. Looking at the study overall: Donors in the United States, Italy and Spain gave samples during acute or convalescent COVID-19. T cells, B-cell-depleted T cells, or PBMCs provided the cDNA or gDNA that served as material.

Data came from immunoSEQ multiplex PCR; TCRdb stores just in-frame clones and leaves some out. This table has 120,000 to 150,000 clones, 65% to 85% appearing once. Trimming took 4 bases from V and 9 from J; bases not matched to a gene: 9. CDR3 length equals 16 residues. Per germline, CDR1 ENHRY and CDR2 SYGVKD. The V gene is TRBV10-3, the J gene TRBJ2-1; 13 bases map to TRBD2. Source material: peripheral blood. This sequence originates from a man in his fifties or sixties with active or convalescent COVID-19. The CDR3 sequence: CAISALTSGRPGEQFF. The CDR3, as DNA: TGTGCCATCAGTGCGCTGACTAGCGGGAGGCCGGGTGAGCAGTTCTTC.